Following are 27 T cell receptor beta chains from one sample sequenced in a study of cytomegalovirus exposure and HLA in healthy donors. The PCR was carried out with 60 Vbeta primers and 13 Jbeta primers. Generated by immunoSEQ multiplex PCR, the TCRdb table keeps only in-frame clones and is missing some. The table includes around 150,000 clones, 65% to 90% detected once. The sample consisted of PBMCs. All receptors derive from a woman between 18 and 29 years old in good health and CMV-seronegative.

The chain carries TRBV27 and TRBJ2-7, with 11 bases identical to TRBD2. Germline-derived CDR1 and CDR2 are MNHEY and SMNVEV (reference sequence). V was pared by 4 bases and J by 0 bases, with 5 bases of the junction left unmatched. This CDR3 is 16 amino acids long. The CDR3 region has the DNA TGTGCCAGCAGTTCCACTCTAGCGGGGGGCTCCTACGAGCAGTACTTC. This translates into CASSSTLAGGSYEQYF.

This clone was counted once. This chain connects TRBV5-1 to TRBJ2-1; possibly TRBD2 for D (6 bases). Trimming stripped 3 bases from V and 2 bases from J, with 21 bases between. This CDR3 has 18 residues. Germline values: CDR1 SGHRS, CDR2 YFSETQ. CDR3 DNA sequence: TGCGCCAGCAGCTCAGAACCCCCATCTAGCGACACCTACAATGAGCAGTTCTTC. It translates to CASSSEPPSSDTYNEQFF.

The gene calls are TRBV27 and TRBJ2-5; D possibly corresponds to TRBD1 (6 bases). The CDR3 has 14 amino acids. Trimming took 4 bases from V and 3 from J, leaving 12 bases between them. Germline loops: CDR1 MNHEY, CDR2 SMNVEV (reference sequence). CDR3 coding DNA: TGTGCCAGCAGTTACCACCGGGACAAAGAGACCCAGTACTTC. It translates to CASSYHRDKETQYF.

The chain recombines TRBV29-1 with TRBJ2-7, with 7 bases aligning to TRBD2. CDR3 length: 13 residues. In germline, CDR1 is SQVTM, CDR2 ANQGSEA. V gave up 5 bases and J gave up 3 bases; unmatched junction bases: 7. The CDR3 here is CSVSVAGFYEQYF. CDR3 DNA: TGCAGCGTTAGTGTAGCGGGTTTCTACGAGCAGTACTTC.

The chain is built from TRBV10-3 and TRBJ2-3; D unclear. There are 14 residues in the CDR3. The germline V gene has CDR1 ENHRY and CDR2 SYGVKD. Trimming stripped 6 bases from V and 3 bases from J, with 13 bases between. CDR3 coding DNA: TGTGCCATCAGGTTCGCCGCAGGTACAGATACGCAGTATTTT. It codes for CAIRFAAGTDTQYF.

This sequence joins TRBV2 and TRBJ1-5; 9 bases line up with TRBD1. Germline assignment: CDR1 SNHLY and CDR2 FYNNEI. With V trimmed by 7 bases and J by 4 bases, 5 bases remained unmatched. This CDR3 spans 14 amino acids. DNA for the CDR3: TGTGCCAGCACCCTAGGACAGGGGAATCAGCCCCAGCATTTT. It yields the protein CASTLGQGNQPQHF.

This chain connects TRBV5-4 to TRBJ1-2, with D possibly matching TRBD1 (6 bases). CDR1 is SGHNT, CDR2 YYREEE, per germline (reference sequence). The CDR3 has 11 residues. The V and J ends lost 3 bases and 8 bases respectively, with 8 bases between them. CDR3 region: CASSYREGYTF. CDR3 nucleotide sequence: TGTGCCAGCAGCTACAGGGAAGGCTACACCTTC.

The chain links TRBV2 to TRBJ1-2; D remains unclear. CDR3 size: 10 residues. The germline V gene has CDR1 SNHLY and CDR2 FYNNEI. The V end lost 6 bases, the J end lost 8 bases, and 7 bases lay between the germline ends. Here the CDR3 DNA reads TGTGCCAGCAGAGATCGGGGCTACACCTTC. Amino acids: CASRDRGYTF.

The gene calls are TRBV5-1 and TRBJ2-7; weak D call: TRBD1 (5 bases). The germline V gene has CDR1 SGHRS and CDR2 YFSETQ. CDR3 size: 17 residues. The V end lost 1 base, the J end lost 0 bases, and 17 bases lay between the germline ends. The CDR3 coding sequence is TGCGCCAGCAGCTTGAGGCCGACAGACTTCTCCTCCTACGAGCAGTACTTC. Translated, it gives CASSLRPTDFSSYEQYF.

This chain links TRBV2 with TRBJ1-4; D is perhaps TRBD1 (6 bases). Trimming removed 8 bases at V and 10 bases at J, with 14 bases between. This CDR3 region has 12 residues. CDR1 and CDR2 from the germline V gene are SNHLY and FYNNEI. The CDR3 is CASYQGKGKLFF. As DNA, the CDR3 is TGTGCCAGCTATCAGGGGAAGGGAAAACTGTTTTTT.

This chain connects TRBV5-1 to TRBJ1-5; weak D call: TRBD1 (6 bases). The CDR3 loop spans 14 amino acids. The germline V and J ends were trimmed by 4 bases and 4 bases, with 12 bases remaining between them. CDR1 and CDR2 (germline): SGHRS, YFSETQ. CDR3 amino acids: CASSPDSDNQPQHF. CDR3 DNA sequence: TGCGCCAGCAGCCCGGACAGCGATAATCAGCCCCAGCATTTT.

The genes are TRBV2 and TRBJ2-3, with TRBD2 matching 12 bases. The V gene's germline CDR1 is SNHLY and CDR2 FYNNEI. This CDR3 spans 15 amino acids. Unmatched junction bases numbered 4, after V lost 5 bases and J lost 4 bases. The CDR3 reads CASSRTSGNADTQYF. The CDR3 nucleotides are TGTGCCAGCAGTCGGACTAGCGGGAACGCAGATACGCAGTATTTT.

This chain uses TRBV27 with TRBJ2-2; perhaps TRBD2 as D (6 bases). The CDR3 is 14 residues long. The V end lost 6 bases, the J end lost 7 bases, and 15 bases lay between the germline ends. Germline V gives CDR1 MNHEY, CDR2 SMNVEV (reference sequence). The CDR3 region is CASRPSLADGELFF. DNA of the CDR3: TGTGCCAGCAGACCCTCCTTAGCGGACGGGGAGCTGTTTTTT.

This rearrangement joins TRBV5-1 to TRBJ1-2; D might be TRBD1 (6 bases). V was clipped by 4 bases and J by 5 bases, with 15 bases between them. The CDR3 contains 14 residues. Germline V CDR1 and CDR2: SGHRS, YFSETQ. The CDR3 loop is CASSPGPGDYGYTF. DNA of the CDR3: TGCGCCAGCAGCCCCGGGCCAGGGGATTATGGCTACACCTTC.

The chain combines TRBV29-1 with TRBJ2-1; D gene uncertain. The CDR3 runs to 11 residues. V lost 0 bases, J lost 8 bases, and 5 bases lay in between. Germline V gene data show CDR1 as SQVTM and CDR2 as ANQGSEA. Here the CDR3 DNA reads TGCAGCGTTGAAGATCGGGATGAGCAGTTCTTC. This sequence encodes CSVEDRDEQFF.

The gene calls are TRBV2 and TRBJ2-5; TRBD1 matches at 9 bases. V shed 6 bases, J shed 2 bases, and the junction held 7 bases outside the gene matches. The CDR3 runs 15 residues. Looked up from germline, CDR1 is SNHLY and CDR2 is FYNNEI. For the CDR3, the DNA is TGTGCCAGCAGGGGTCCCGGGACAGGGCAAGAGACCCAGTACTTC. Translating it yields CASRGPGTGQETQYF.

Points on this clone: Its ends do not fully match the called genes, so a read error is possible. This sequence joins TRBV7-9 and TRBJ1-5, with D perhaps TRBD1 (5 bases). Germline V gives CDR1 SEHNR, CDR2 FQNEAQ (reference sequence). This CDR3 has 12 amino acids. The CDR3 nucleotides are TGTTCCAGCAGCTTCGGGGGTCAGCCCCAGCATTTT. Amino acid sequence: CSSSFGGQPQHF.

V usage is TRBV7-2 and J usage is TRBJ1-1; 9 nucleotides agree with TRBD1. This CDR3 is built from 12 residues. Per germline, CDR1 SGHTA and CDR2 FQGNSA. V was clipped by 5 bases and J by 11 bases; unmatched bases: 6. CDR3 bases: TGTGCCAGCAGCCCAACAGGGGGCAGGGCTTTCTTT. It encodes CASSPTGGRAFF.

The chain combines TRBV27 with TRBJ2-2; 8 positions match TRBD1. This CDR3 is 16 amino acids long. V was pared by 3 bases and J by 7 bases, with 10 bases of the junction left unmatched. CDR1 is MNHEY, CDR2 SMNVEV, per germline (reference sequence). The DNA of the CDR3 is TGTGCCAGCAGTTTCTTGGCCCAGGGGGCGGGCGGGGAGCTGTTTTTT. Translated, it gives CASSFLAQGAGGELFF.

The chain uses TRBV13 and TRBJ2-7; 8 bases map to TRBD2. CDR1 and CDR2 (germline): PRHDT, FYEKMQ (reference sequence). This CDR3 contains 14 residues. The J segment lost 0 bases and the V segment lost 5 bases, leaving 3 bases of the junction unmatched. DNA for the CDR3: TGTGCCAGCAGCCAGCGGGGGTACTCCTACGAGCAGTACTTC. Its translation is CASSQRGYSYEQYF.

The chain is built from TRBV7-6 and TRBJ2-2; 8 bases match TRBD2. In germline, CDR1 is SGHVS, CDR2 FNYEAQ. The ends lost 3 bases at V and 5 bases at J; junction bases unmatched: 8. The CDR3 runs 16 residues. The CDR3 nucleotides read TGTGCCAGCAGCTTGGTGGGACTAGAAGGAACCGGGGAGCTGTTTTTT. Translating gives CASSLVGLEGTGELFF.

J is TRBJ1-1 and V is TRBV6-5; D unresolved. Trimming removed 6 bases from V and 7 bases from J, with 9 bases in between. Looked up from germline, CDR1 is MNHEY and CDR2 is SVGAGI. The CDR3 length is 11 residues. The CDR3 nucleotides read TGTGCCAGCAGCAGCGGCGTTGAAGCTTTCTTT. It is translated as CASSSGVEAFF.

This rearrangement joins TRBV11-2 to TRBJ1-4; D is perhaps TRBD1 (5 bases). This CDR3 has 15 amino acids. Trimming took off 3 bases at V and 2 bases at J, with 10 bases between the two ends. Germline loops: CDR1 SGHAT, CDR2 FQNNGV. The DNA for the CDR3 is TGTGCCAGCAGCTTGTTATGGGGCACTAATGAAAAACTGTTTTTT. This translates into CASSLLWGTNEKLFF.

This chain links TRBV11-3 with TRBJ2-7, with D possibly matching TRBD2 (6 bases). V shed 5 bases and J shed 5 bases, with 19 bases lying between them. CDR1 SGHNT and CDR2 YENEEA come from the germline V gene. The CDR3 sequence is 15 residues long. The CDR3 coding sequence is TGTGCCAGCAGCCCCAGTGCGGGAAGGGGCAACGAGCAGTACTTC. It encodes CASSPSAGRGNEQYF.

Worth noting for this clone: Other DNA sequences of this sample code for an identical CDR3. The chain links TRBV5-6 to TRBJ2-3, with 7 bases matching TRBD1. The CDR3 is made up of 18 amino acids. J lost 3 bases, V lost 8 bases, and 21 bases had no gene match. The germline gives CDR1 SGHDT, CDR2 YYEEEE. The CDR3 is CASSQAEFGSTGTDTQYF. The CDR3 DNA sequence: TGTGCCAGTAGCCAGGCGGAGTTCGGCTCGACAGGGACAGATACGCAGTATTTT.

This chain links TRBV19 with TRBJ2-5; TRBD1 agrees at 11 bases. This CDR3 is built from 15 residues. Germline CDR1 is LNHDA and CDR2 is SQIVND (reference sequence). The V segment lost 4 bases and the J segment 4 bases; nucleotides outside the gene matches: 5. This CDR3 reads CASSRDRGAGETQYF. The CDR3 bases are TGTGCCAGTAGTAGGGACAGGGGGGCCGGAGAGACCCAGTACTTC.

This rearrangement joins TRBV18 to TRBJ2-7, with a possible D match to TRBD1 (5 bases). The V end lost 3 bases, the J end lost 0 bases, and 12 bases lay between the germline ends. The CDR3 consists of 15 residues. Per germline, CDR1 KGHSH and CDR2 LQKENI. The CDR3 is CASSPQGQGSYEQYF. In nucleotides, the CDR3 is TGTGCCAGCTCACCTCAAGGTCAGGGCTCCTACGAGCAGTACTTC. Based on the CDR3 plus reference TRBV18 and TRBJ2-7, the full variable domain is NAGVMQNPRHLVRRRGQEARLRCSPMKGHSHVYWYRQLPEEGLKFMVYLQKENIIDESGMPKERFSAEFPKEGPSILRIQQVVRGDSAAYFCASSPQGQGSYEQYFGPGTRLTVT.